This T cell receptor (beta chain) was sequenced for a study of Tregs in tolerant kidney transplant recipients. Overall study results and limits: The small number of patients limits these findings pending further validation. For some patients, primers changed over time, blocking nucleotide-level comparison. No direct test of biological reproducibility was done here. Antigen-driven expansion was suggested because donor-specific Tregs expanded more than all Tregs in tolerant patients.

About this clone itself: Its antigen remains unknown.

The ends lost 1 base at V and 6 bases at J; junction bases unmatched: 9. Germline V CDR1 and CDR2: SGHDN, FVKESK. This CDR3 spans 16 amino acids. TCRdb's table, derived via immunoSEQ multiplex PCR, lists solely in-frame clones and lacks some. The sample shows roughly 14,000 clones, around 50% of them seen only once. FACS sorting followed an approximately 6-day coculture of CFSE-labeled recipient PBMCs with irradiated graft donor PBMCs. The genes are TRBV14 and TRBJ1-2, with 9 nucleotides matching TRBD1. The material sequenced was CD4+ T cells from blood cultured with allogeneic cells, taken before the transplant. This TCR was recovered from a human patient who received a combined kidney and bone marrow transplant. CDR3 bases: TGTGCCAGCAGCCAAGCCCGGGACAGGGCGTATCATGGCTACACCTTC. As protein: CASSQARDRAYHGYTF.